This TCR beta chain was captured in a study of T cells in Graves' hyperthyroidism and ophthalmopathy. Across the whole study: Peripheral blood was obtained at initial diagnosis, preceding any treatment. General study results and limits: In the blood, most expanded thyroid clonotypes above 0.001 appeared as well. Ophthalmopathy and stable hyperthyroidism were told apart by a 13 V-J model.

From RNA transcripts, TCR beta CDR3 regions were amplified. TCR CDR3 underwent first-round RT-PCR with the HTBI primer set. Each CDR3 protein gets one entry after TCRdb re-called the multiplex PCR reads with MiXCR. Counted here are about 530,000 distinct CDR3 sequences, roughly 18% occurring once; the ten biggest clones make up approximately 15%. For this clonotype: Its target is not known.

Uncontrolled infections, other autoimmune diseases, pregnancy or lactation led to exclusion of patients. Sequenced: blood. This clonotype originated in a young woman with Graves' ophthalmopathy.

The CDR3 DNA sequence: TGTGCCTGGAGTGTAACGGAAGGGGGCGGAAAGTACTTC. Its translation is CAWSVTEGGGKYF. The chain is built from TRBV30 and TRBJ2-4, with 7 bases fitting TRBD1. The V and J ends lost 0 bases and 14 bases, in that order; junction bases with no gene match: 10. CDR1 is GTSNPN, CDR2 SVGIG, per germline (reference sequence). The CDR3 totals 13 residues.